Given below is one TCR beta chain in context. The protocol was immunoSEQ multiplex PCR, while the TCRdb copy is restricted to in-frame clones and leaves out a portion. The table has more than 90,000 clones, roughly 84% seen once. Germline V gene data show CDR1 as SGHVS and CDR2 as FNYEAQ. The CDR3 extends over 16 amino acids. V was cut by 0 bases and J by 2 bases, with 11 bases left in between. The sample belongs to a study of blood T cell repertoires in COVID-19. As for the study in general: Sites across the United States, Italy and Spain contributed samples from acute and convalescent COVID-19. In each case, the material was cDNA or gDNA derived from T cells, B-cell-depleted T cells, or PBMCs.

This TCR was recovered from a human donor in a cohort sampled during active COVID-19. Source material: peripheral blood. This sequence joins TRBV7-6 and TRBJ1-5; possible D gene TRBD1, 5 bases. The CDR3 region is CASSLAEGVRNQPQHF. The CDR3, as DNA: TGTGCCAGCAGCTTAGCGGAAGGGGTGCGCAATCAGCCCCAGCATTTT.